The rows below give T cell receptor beta chains drawn from one sample of a study of CD8 T cells in ankylosing spondylitis. TCRdb re-called the 5' RACE reads with MiXCR, one entry per CDR3 protein. The data hold about 320,000 distinct CDR3 sequences, with under 14% observed a single time. Sequenced input: blood, either unsorted or a sorted T cell fraction (not recorded which). The receptors shown here come from a female donor with ankylosing spondylitis or in good health (not recorded which). Each CDR3 is given with its conserved first and last residue. D genes are given only for firm matches. Clone sizes are given selectively: once, few, many, or a class where the clone is expanded.

J gene,D gene,clone size,V gene,CDR3 protein,CDR3 DNA
TRBJ2-1,TRBD2,.,TRBV6-5,CASSSSGTSGRNEQFF,TGTGCCAGCAGTTCCTCAGGGACTAGCGGGAGGAATGAGCAGTTCTTC
TRBJ2-1,.,few,TRBV28,CASSTGAYSSYNEQFF,TGTGCCAGCAGTACCGGGGCCTATAGCTCCTACAATGAGCAGTTCTTC
TRBJ1-4,.,many,TRBV7-8,CASSSGGGRPGWVKLFF,TGTGCCAGCAGCTCCGGGGGGGGGAGACCTGGTTGGGTAAAACTGTTTTTT
TRBJ2-3,.,many,TRBV10-2,CASDEGATDTQYF,TGCGCCAGCGATGAAGGGGCCACAGATACGCAGTATTTT
TRBJ2-7,.,few,TRBV28,CASSKSRVPYEQYF,TGTGCCAGCAGTAAATCTCGGGTGCCCTACGAGCAGTACTTC
TRBJ1-2,.,many,TRBV28,CASSPNGTLRYGYTF,TGTGCCAGCAGCCCGAACGGGACCCTTAGGTATGGCTACACCTTC
TRBJ2-1,.,.,TRBV2,CASSEIGVEQFF,TGTGCCAGCAGTGAAATCGGGGTTGAGCAGTTCTTC
TRBJ1-3,.,few,TRBV12-3/TRBV12-4,CASSFSTIYF,TGTGCCAGCAGTTTTAGCACCATATATTTT
TRBJ1-4,.,.,TRBV18,CASQSGVGGSVEKLFF,TGTGCCAGCCAAAGTGGCGTCGGAGGGAGCGTCGAAAAACTGTTTTTT
TRBJ2-3,TRBD1,few,TRBV12-3/TRBV12-4,CASSLGDRVVDTQYF,TGTGCCAGCAGTTTGGGGGACAGGGTAGTAGATACGCAGTATTTT
TRBJ2-2,.,many,TRBV10-3,CAISVGSYTGELFF,TGTGCCATCAGTGTTGGGAGTTACACCGGGGAGCTGTTTTTT
TRBJ2-7,.,many,TRBV5-1,CASSFSRSEEQYF,TGCGCCAGCAGCTTTAGTCGTTCGGAGGAGCAGTACTTC
TRBJ2-7,.,.,TRBV20-1,CSARGGGRFYEQYF,TGCAGTGCTAGAGGTGGGGGACGCTTCTACGAGCAGTACTTC
TRBJ2-3,.,few,TRBV5-1,CASRHGTASTDTQYF,TGCGCCAGCAGACACGGGACGGCTAGCACAGATACGCAGTATTTT
TRBJ2-3,.,.,TRBV5-5,CASSPGQFNTDTQYF,TGTGCCAGCAGCCCCGGACAGTTTAACACAGATACGCAGTATTTT
TRBJ2-5,TRBD1,.,TRBV7-9,CASSSRGQATQETQYF,TGTGCCAGCAGCTCTCGGGGACAGGCGACCCAAGAGACCCAGTACTTC
TRBJ2-1,TRBD1,many,TRBV20-1,CSALRTGGLNEQFF,TGCAGTGCTCTTAGGACAGGGGGCCTCAATGAGCAGTTCTTC
TRBJ2-1,TRBD2,few,TRBV30,CAWSVLAGGKVEQFF,TGTGCCTGGAGTGTATTAGCGGGGGGAAAGGTTGAGCAGTTCTTC
TRBJ2-1,.,many,TRBV12-3/TRBV12-4,CASSWVLGGAYNEQFF,TGTGCCAGCAGTTGGGTTTTGGGGGGGGCATACAATGAGCAGTTCTTC
TRBJ1-4,.,many,TRBV6-5,CASSYAGTGSELFF,TGTGCCAGCAGTTACGCCGGGACTGGCAGCGAACTGTTTTTT
TRBJ1-2,.,many,TRBV5-1,CASSLGQPNYGYTF,TGCGCCAGCAGCTTAGGACAGCCGAACTATGGCTACACCTTC
TRBJ2-3,.,.,TRBV3-1,CASSPGSPGWADTQYF,TGTGCCAGCAGCCCAGGGTCCCCTGGTTGGGCAGATACGCAGTATTTT
TRBJ1-6,.,many,TRBV9,CASSVGHDNSPLHF,TGTGCCAGCAGCGTAGGTCATGATAATTCACCCCTCCACTTT
TRBJ2-7,.,.,TRBV27,CASSFRQVDEQYF,TGTGCCAGCAGTTTCCGACAGGTTGACGAGCAGTACTTC
TRBJ2-1,TRBD2,many,TRBV20-1,CSAYRLLASSYNEQFF,TGCAGTGCCTACCGCCTACTAGCGTCCTCCTACAATGAGCAGTTCTTC
TRBJ1-2,.,few,TRBV4-1,CASSPLEVSNYGYTF,TGCGCCAGCAGCCCTTTGGAGGTTTCGAACTATGGCTACACCTTC
TRBJ1-5,.,few,TRBV12-3/TRBV12-4,CASSTGTVNQPQHF,TGTGCCAGCAGCACCGGGACCGTTAATCAGCCCCAGCATTTT
TRBJ1-1,TRBD1,many,TRBV5-1,CASGFPGQRNTEAFF,TGCGCCAGCGGATTTCCGGGACAGAGGAACACTGAAGCTTTCTTT
TRBJ2-1,.,many,TRBV27,CASSLSLGRADYNEQFF,TGTGCCAGCAGTTTATCGTTAGGCAGGGCCGACTACAATGAGCAGTTCTTC
TRBJ1-5,TRBD1,.,TRBV20-1,CSGGHRGVGDRVGNQPQHF,TGCAGTGGAGGCCATAGGGGGGTGGGAGACAGGGTAGGAAATCAGCCCCAGCATTTT
TRBJ1-6,TRBD1,once,TRBV3-1,CACSRNPGGGRASPLHF,TGTGCCTGCAGCCGCAATCCCGGAGGGGGCCGGGCCTCACCCCTCCACTTT
TRBJ2-5,.,.,TRBV6-5,CASASQGAAQYF,TGTGCCAGCGCCTCTCAGGGAGCGGCCCAGTACTTC
TRBJ2-5,TRBD1,few,TRBV7-9,CASSGTSGGFTETQYF,TGTGCCAGCAGCGGAACCTCAGGGGGCTTTACGGAGACCCAGTACTTC
TRBJ2-1,TRBD2,many,TRBV20-1,CSAPPESGGTFGEQFF,TGCAGTGCTCCGCCCGAGAGCGGGGGGACATTCGGTGAGCAGTTCTTC
TRBJ2-1,TRBD2,.,TRBV20-1,CSAGTSRYNEQFF,TGCAGTGCTGGGACTAGCCGGTACAATGAGCAGTTCTTC
TRBJ2-1,TRBD1,few,TRBV20-1,CSAITGAYNEQFF,TGCAGTGCGATTACAGGGGCCTACAATGAGCAGTTCTTC
TRBJ2-5,.,.,TRBV20-1,CSSGPPQGFQETQYF,TGCAGTTCTGGCCCGCCTCAGGGCTTCCAAGAGACCCAGTACTTC
TRBJ2-3,TRBD2,many,TRBV4-1,CASRTLAGGLDTQYF,TGCGCCAGCAGAACACTAGCGGGGGGGCTAGATACGCAGTATTTT
TRBJ2-1,TRBD2,many,TRBV6-2/TRBV6-3,CASTQTGGAYNEQFF,TGTGCCAGCACCCAGACCGGGGGGGCCTACAATGAGCAGTTCTTC
TRBJ1-1,.,.,TRBV7-2,CASSLDRVMNTEAFF,TGTGCCAGCAGCTTAGATAGGGTCATGAACACTGAAGCTTTCTTT
TRBJ2-7,.,few,TRBV28,CASSKTPREQYF,TGTGCCAGCAGTAAGACACCGCGCGAGCAGTACTTC
TRBJ1-5,TRBD1,many,TRBV27,CASSTTGLNQPQHF,TGTGCCAGCTCCACGACAGGGCTCAATCAGCCCCAGCATTTT
TRBJ2-1,.,few,TRBV6-2/TRBV6-3,CASSAGTSLMDEQFF,TGTGCCAGCAGCGCAGGGACATCCCTTATGGATGAGCAGTTCTTC
TRBJ1-2,.,many,TRBV6-1,CASGLGKPDYGYTF,TGTGCCAGCGGGTTAGGGAAGCCGGACTATGGCTACACCTTC
TRBJ2-7,.,.,TRBV11-2,CASSLQGLTGLRSYEQYF,TGTGCCAGCAGCTTGCAGGGGCTTACGGGACTCAGATCCTACGAGCAGTACTTC
TRBJ2-2,TRBD1,many,TRBV20-1,CSAARDRRSGELFF,TGCAGTGCTGCCCGGGACAGGAGGTCCGGGGAGCTGTTTTTT
TRBJ1-4,.,many,TRBV27,CASSRDRRANEKLFF,TGTGCCAGCAGCCGAGACAGGAGGGCTAATGAAAAACTGTTTTTT
TRBJ2-7,TRBD2,.,TRBV20-1,CSALTSGVYEQYF,TGCAGTGCTTTGACTAGCGGAGTCTACGAGCAGTACTTC
TRBJ2-5,.,few,TRBV7-9,CASSQPGTMHETQYF,TGTGCCAGCAGCCAACCCGGGACAATGCACGAGACCCAGTACTTC
TRBJ2-2,TRBD1,many,TRBV12-3/TRBV12-4,CASSPTGQGIGELFF,TGTGCCAGCAGCCCTACGGGACAGGGGATCGGGGAGCTGTTTTTT
TRBJ2-1,.,many,TRBV5-1,CASSLPGGLDEQFF,TGCGCCAGCAGCTTGCCCGGCGGGTTGGATGAGCAGTTCTTC
TRBJ2-7,TRBD1,many,TRBV6-1,CASSESPGQGADEQYF,TGTGCCAGCAGTGAATCCCCGGGACAGGGGGCGGACGAGCAGTACTTC
TRBJ2-1,.,many,TRBV12-3/TRBV12-4,CASTPRNYNEQFF,TGTGCCAGCACCCCCCGGAACTACAATGAGCAGTTCTTC
TRBJ1-5,TRBD1,few,TRBV23-1,CASSQIVNRGRVNQPQHF,TGCGCCAGCAGTCAAATCGTAAACAGGGGGCGCGTCAATCAGCCCCAGCATTTT
TRBJ2-7,TRBD1,many,TRBV20-1,CSASRDSSYEQYF,TGCAGTGCTAGCCGGGACAGCTCCTACGAGCAGTACTTC
TRBJ2-1,.,many,TRBV4-1,CASSHRESSNEQFF,TGCGCCAGCAGCCATCGTGAGTCTAGCAATGAGCAGTTCTTC
TRBJ2-3,.,.,TRBV7-9,CASSSGDRGITDTQYF,TGTGCCAGCAGCTCCGGGGATAGGGGGATAACAGATACGCAGTATTTT